This TCR beta chain originates from a study of PD-1 blockade in classical Hodgkin lymphoma. Study-wide background: Patients received nivolumab 3 mg/kg intravenously every 2 weeks.

Notes on the study in general: Only CD4+ TCR diversity, not CD8+, had risen significantly by C4D1. Repertoire differences have undefined causes, possibly disease activity or prior therapy.

The data were produced by immunoSEQ multiplex PCR, yet TCRdb's version contains in-frame clones alone and is incomplete. The table shows roughly 90,000 clones, with more than 80% occurring only once. This CDR3 has 16 amino acids. Per the germline V gene, CDR1 is MRHNA and CDR2 is SNTAGT. The ends were cut back, 3 bases at V and 4 bases at J, with 16 bases in the middle. As to time point: cycle 4 day 1 (C4D1), after 5 to 7 weeks of nivolumab. Every patient relapsed after autologous stem cell transplantation, and brentuximab vedotin exposure varied. When best responses were assessed, they were complete response, partial response or progressive disease. Turning to this clone: Antigen: not known.

The sample in question was peripheral blood mononuclear cells (PBMCs), obtained before the fourth cycle of nivolumab. The chain joins TRBV6-4 to TRBJ1-5, with D possibly matching TRBD1 (5 bases). The sequence was collected from a human donor with classical Hodgkin lymphoma. DNA of the CDR3: TGTGCCAGCAGTGAAAGGGGCCATCCTTGGAATCAGCCCCAGCATTTT. Its protein is CASSERGHPWNQPQHF.